The source of this TCR delta chain is a study of gamma-delta T cells after stem cell transplantation. V gave up 6 bases and J gave up 0 bases; unmatched junction bases: 15. Germline CDR1 is GEAIGNYY and CDR2 is EKD. The CDR3 contains 17 residues. This clone was recorded a few times. Since a much larger clone is just one base distant, this may be a read error. Other DNA sequences in the sample encode the same CDR3. TCRdb re-called clones from the RT-PCR reads using CATT. The table records around 1,700 delta-chain clones, around 45% of them present only once. J is TRDJ1 and V is TRDV2, with 7 bases fitting TRDD3. The specimen was gamma-delta T cells. This sequence originates from a human donor. It is not recorded whose cells these are; they may come from a transplant donor. The CDR3 nucleotides are TGTGCCTGTAGATCCACCCAAGGCTGGGGGTACACCGATAAACTCATCTTT. Amino acid sequence: CACRSTQGWGYTDKLIF.